Shown below are 26 T cell receptor beta chains from a single sample sequenced in a study of CXCR3-negative and CXCR3-positive naive CD8 T cells (dated by TCRdb to between 2017 and 2020). TCRdb lists the instrument as NextSeq 550. The Human TCR Profiling Kit (MiLaboratory) was used to make UMI-labeled 5' RACE TRB cDNA libraries. With the reads reprocessed by TCRdb, a single entry stands for each CDR3 protein sequence and no DNA is reported. The table for this sample lists tens of thousands of distinct CDR3 sequences. The ten largest clones take up roughly a quarter of the sample. Sequenced sample: memory CD8+ T cells from blood. The sample's cell subset or site label is to be understood as: conventional CD8+ memory T cells (TMEM), sorted as controls. These receptors were taken from a human donor in good health. Some clones in this sample may be carry-over from other donors' samples.

The CDR3 is CSVATLGQGYEQYF. The chain has TRBV29-1 and TRBJ2-7; as DNA is missing, the TRBD1 call by TCRdb cannot be tested. The germline V gene encodes CDR1 SQVTM and CDR2 ANQGSEA. CDR3 length: 14 amino acids.

V and J are TRBV21-1 and TRBJ2-7; TCRdb designates TRBD2, a call that cannot be tested without DNA. TRBV21-1 is a pseudogene locus. The CDR3 length is 19 residues. The CDR3 is CASSMIPAASGDRTYEQYF.

The rearrangement uses TRBV20-1 and TRBJ2-1; TCRdb proposes TRBD1, but this gene call is untestable without DNA. Germline CDR1 DFQATT, CDR2 SNEGSKA (reference sequence). CDR3 length equals 14 residues. This chain's CDR3 is CGARDGGGYNEQFF.

This rearrangement joins TRBV14 to TRBJ1-1; absent DNA, TCRdb's TRBD1 call cannot be checked. The V gene's germline CDR1 is SGHDN and CDR2 FVKESK. The CDR3 spans 13 residues. The CDR3 is CASREGGVTEAFF.

The chain combines TRBV29-1 with TRBJ1-2. This CDR3 is 12 amino acids long. CDR1 is SQVTM, CDR2 ANQGSEA, per germline. This chain's CDR3 is CSVEDGPYGYTF.

V is TRBV28 and J is TRBJ1-1. This CDR3 comprises 17 residues. In germline, CDR1 is MDHEN, CDR2 SYDVKM. The CDR3 sequence: CASSPLLSRREFTEAFF.

This chain links TRBV29-1 with TRBJ2-1; TCRdb picks TRBD1, but there is no DNA to check that call. This CDR3 has 14 residues. Germline CDR1 SQVTM, CDR2 ANQGSEA. The CDR3 region is CSVEPDSLGNEQFF.

This clonotype is called medium-sized based on its frequency. The V call is TRBV7-8, the J call TRBJ1-1; the TRBD1 assignment by TCRdb is unverifiable without DNA. CDR3 length equals 14 residues. Germline V gene sequence: CDR1 SGHVS, CDR2 FQNEAQ. CDR3 in amino acids: CASNPTGGNTEAFF.

The V gene is TRBV7-3, the J gene TRBJ1-2; TCRdb lists TRBD1, though no DNA is available to test this call. Germline V lookup: CDR1 SGHTA, CDR2 FQGTGA. This CDR3 contains 16 residues. The chain's CDR3 is CASSLTGAPTNYGYTF. Combining the CDR3 with reference TRBV7-3 and TRBJ1-2 gives the whole variable domain GAGVSQTPSNKVTEKGKYVELRCDPISGHTALYWYRQSLGQGPEFLIYFQGTGAADDSGLPNDRFFAVRPEGSVSTLKIQRTERGDSAVYLCASSLTGAPTNYGYTFGSGTRLTVV.

This sequence joins TRBV28 and TRBJ2-7; with no DNA, the TCRdb D assignment of TRBD1 cannot be verified. The CDR3 contains 12 residues. Germline assignment: CDR1 MDHEN and CDR2 SYDVKM. The CDR3 loop is CASRKQGLEQYF.

The chain recombines TRBV7-2 with TRBJ1-5; TCRdb reports TRBD1, a call that lacks DNA to check it against. The germline V gene has CDR1 SGHTA and CDR2 FQGNSA. The CDR3 totals 15 residues. CDR3 in amino acids: CASRETGLSNQPQHF.

This chain connects TRBV6-5 to TRBJ2-2; the TCRdb call, TRBD2, lacks DNA for checking. The CDR3 has 11 residues. Germline V CDR1 and CDR2: MNHEY, SVGAGI. CDR3 sequence reads: CARPLPGELFF.

V is TRBV7-9 and J is TRBJ1-2. The germline V gene encodes CDR1 SEHNR and CDR2 FQNEAQ (reference sequence). This CDR3 has 16 amino acids. The CDR3 region is CASSKLEGGANYGYTF.

The V gene is TRBV20-1, the J gene TRBJ1-2; TCRdb gives TRBD1 as the D gene, but with no DNA this cannot be confirmed. The CDR3 length is 13 residues. Germline CDR1 and CDR2: DFQATT and SNEGSKA (reference sequence). CDR3 sequence reads: CSIKDRTNYGYTF.

The chain is built from TRBV20-1 and TRBJ1-1; TCRdb proposes TRBD1, but this gene call is untestable without DNA. Germline values: CDR1 DFQATT, CDR2 SNEGSKA (reference sequence). The CDR3 extends over 12 amino acids. The CDR3 sequence: CSARTGETEAFF.

The chain has TRBV6-4 and TRBJ2-2; the D call of TRBD1 rests on TCRdb alone, since no DNA is present to check it. The germline V gene has CDR1 MRHNA and CDR2 SNTAGT. This CDR3 spans 14 amino acids. CDR3 region: CASSDHRATGELFF.

The chain has TRBV7-3 and TRBJ1-1; with no DNA, the TCRdb D assignment of TRBD1 cannot be verified. The CDR3 runs to 14 residues. Per germline, CDR1 SGHTA and CDR2 FQGTGA. This CDR3 reads CASSAGGMNTEAFF. Supplemented by reference TRBV7-3 and TRBJ1-1, the full variable domain reads GAGVSQTPSNKVTEKGKYVELRCDPISGHTALYWYRQSLGQGPEFLIYFQGTGAADDSGLPNDRFFAVRPEGSVSTLKIQRTERGDSAVYLCASSAGGMNTEAFFGQGTRLTVV.

The rearrangement joins TRBV7-3 to TRBJ2-3; TCRdb returns TRBD2, unconfirmable since there is no DNA. CDR3 size: 15 residues. Germline CDR1 reads SGHTA; CDR2 reads FQGTGA. The CDR3 reads CASSLLAGSTDTQYF. Supplemented by reference TRBV7-3 and TRBJ2-3, the full variable domain reads GAGVSQTPSNKVTEKGKYVELRCDPISGHTALYWYRQSLGQGPEFLIYFQGTGAADDSGLPNDRFFAVRPEGSVSTLKIQRTERGDSAVYLCASSLLAGSTDTQYFGPGTRLTVL.

The chain has TRBV7-9 and TRBJ1-1; the TCRdb D gene call, TRBD1, has no DNA to confirm it. This CDR3 has 14 residues. CDR1 and CDR2 (germline): SEHNR, FQNEAQ (reference sequence). The chain's CDR3 is CASSLGGANTEAFF.

This chain joins TRBV12-3 or TRBV12-4 and TRBJ1-2. The length of the CDR3 is 15 residues. The CDR3 spells CASSLVVGGESGYTF.

The chain joins TRBV20-1 to TRBJ2-7; TCRdb's D call of TRBD2 is untestable without DNA. The length of the CDR3 is 15 residues. Per the germline V gene, CDR1 is DFQATT and CDR2 is SNEGSKA (reference sequence). CDR3 in amino acids: CSARDGEGAIREQYF.

V and J are TRBV7-9 and TRBJ1-2; with no DNA, the TCRdb D assignment of TRBD1 cannot be verified. The germline gives CDR1 SEHNR, CDR2 FQNEAQ (reference sequence). This CDR3 has 17 amino acids. This chain's CDR3 is CASSPQAGVGTEKGYTF.

CDR3 protein: CSARDMRNPYEQYF. The V gene is TRBV20-1, the J gene TRBJ2-7. The CDR3 is 14 residues long. Germline CDR1 is DFQATT and CDR2 is SNEGSKA (reference sequence).

The rearrangement joins TRBV12-3 or TRBV12-4 to TRBJ2-5; the TRBD1 assignment by TCRdb is unverifiable without DNA. The CDR3 extends over 13 amino acids. The CDR3 protein is CASSGTYQETQYF.

The chain recombines TRBV5-6 with TRBJ2-5; no DNA is available, so the TRBD1 call from TCRdb remains unchecked. Germline lookup yields CDR1 SGHDT and CDR2 YYEEEE. The CDR3 loop spans 19 amino acids. The CDR3 loop reads CASRLTRGQGDQVRETQYF.

This sequence joins TRBV12-3 or TRBV12-4 and TRBJ2-3; without DNA, the TCRdb call of TRBD2 cannot be checked. The CDR3 has 15 residues. The CDR3 protein is CASSPRTSGADTQYF.